This TCR beta chain derives from a study of OX40 agonist ivuxolimab in advanced cancers. The overall study: Participants averaged approximately 65 years of age (range roughly 23 to 90) and were roughly 83% male.

Blood specimens came from baseline, cycle 4 day 1, and cycle 7 day 1. Concerning this clone itself: Its target is not known.

Generated by immunoSEQ multiplex PCR, the TCRdb table keeps only in-frame clones and is missing some. In the table there are about 50,000 clones, about 88% of which are singletons. Points from the study as a whole: Blood T cells, both CD4+ and CD8+, expanded clonally by week 6 at 0.1 to 3.0 mg/kg. Average numbers of expanded clones were greater in CD8+ T cells than in CD4+.

This CDR3 has 16 residues. V lost 0 bases and J 2 bases, leaving 14 bases between the germline ends. The germline CDR1 and CDR2 sequences are MNHEY and SMNVEV (reference sequence). The sample here was CD4+ or CD8+ T cells sorted from blood, taken in a trial of the OX40 agonist ivuxolimab. The TCR comes from an adult with an advanced solid tumor such as melanoma, head and neck, liver or kidney cancer. This chain uses TRBV27 with TRBJ2-7; D might be TRBD2 (5 bases). This chain's CDR3 is CASSLSRRRGTYEQYF. DNA for the CDR3: TGTGCCAGCAGTTTATCCCGAAGACGGGGAACCTACGAGCAGTACTTC.